Each of the 27 T cell receptor beta chains below was sequenced from the same sample in a study of Tregs in tolerant kidney transplant recipients. Profiled with immunoSEQ multiplex PCR; TCRdb holds only in-frame clones, not every one. Of roughly 52,000 clones listed, roughly nine tenths are singletons. Mixed chimerism was transient after nonmyeloablative marrow transplants from related graft donors. The specimen was CD8+ T cells from blood (PBMCs), collected 24 months after the transplant. The receptors come from a human patient who received a combined kidney and bone marrow transplant. T cells may partly derive from the graft donor.

The chain employs TRBV13 and TRBJ2-1; a possible D gene is TRBD1 (7 bases). Germline values: CDR1 PRHDT, CDR2 FYEKMQ (reference sequence). This CDR3 comprises 13 residues. V was pared by 5 bases and J by 6 bases, with 11 bases between. CDR3 nucleotides: TGTGCCAGCAGCCGGGGGACAGCCAATGAGCAGTTCTTC. Translating it yields CASSRGTANEQFF.

This rearrangement joins TRBV11-2 to TRBJ2-7; TRBD2 agrees at 8 bases. Germline V gene sequence: CDR1 SGHAT, CDR2 FQNNGV. CDR3 length: 16 residues. J gave up 1 base and V 1 base, and 6 bases lay outside the gene matches. The CDR3: CASSLGPTSGSYEQYF. The CDR3 nucleotides read TGTGCCAGCAGCTTAGGCCCTACTAGCGGTTCCTACGAGCAGTACTTC.

This clone was seen once. The sample carries other DNA sequences with the same CDR3. J is TRBJ2-3 and V is TRBV7-3; D is perhaps TRBD2 (7 bases). The CDR3 runs 16 residues. Germline CDR1 SGHTA, CDR2 FQGTGA. Trimming took 2 bases from V and 2 from J, leaving 14 bases between them. The CDR3 DNA reads TGTGCCAGCAGCTTAGTGGGGGGGCCTTTCACAGATACGCAGTATTTT. Its protein is CASSLVGGPFTDTQYF.

This rearrangement joins TRBV4-1 to TRBJ2-5; tentatively, D is TRBD2 (5 bases). The CDR3 totals 13 residues. Trimming stripped 8 bases from V and 0 bases from J, with 10 bases between. CDR1 is MGHRA and CDR2 is YSYEKL in the germline V gene. The CDR3 sequence: CASGAEYQETQYF. CDR3 coding DNA: TGCGCCAGCGGAGCGGAGTACCAAGAGACCCAGTACTTC.

This clone was seen only once. The chain links TRBV5-8 to TRBJ1-1; 7 bases fit TRBD1. V gave up 4 bases and J gave up 0 bases; unmatched junction bases: 3. This CDR3 is 14 amino acids long. The germline CDR1 and CDR2 sequences are SGHTS and YDEGEE. The CDR3 DNA is TGTGCCAGCAGCACGACAGGGATGAACACTGAAGCTTTCTTT. It is translated as CASSTTGMNTEAFF. Combining the CDR3 with reference TRBV5-8 and TRBJ1-1 gives the whole variable domain EAGVTQSPTHLIKTRGQQATLRCSPISGHTSVYWYQQALGLGLQFLLWYDEGEERNRGNFPPRFSGRQFPNYSSELNVNALELEDSALYLCASSTTGMNTEAFFGQGTRLTVV.

This clone was counted a few times. The rearrangement joins TRBV4-2 to TRBJ1-1, with D unresolved. This CDR3 has 15 amino acids. Germline V gives CDR1 LGHNA, CDR2 YNFKEQ. Deletions cut 1 base from V and 1 base from J, with 10 bases between. In nucleotides, the CDR3 is TGTGCCAGCAGCCAAGGGTACAGTCAGAACACTGAAGCTTTCTTT. Translated, it gives CASSQGYSQNTEAFF.

The chain joins TRBV6-4 to TRBJ2-7; possibly TRBD1 for D (6 bases). Germline lookup yields CDR1 MRHNA and CDR2 SNTAGT. V lost 7 bases, J lost 2 bases, and 15 bases lay in between. The CDR3 consists of 14 residues. Written as DNA, the CDR3 is TGTGCCAGCACCTTGGACAGTTCCCCCTACGAGCAGTACTTC. This translates into CASTLDSSPYEQYF.

This clone was detected a few times. This rearrangement joins TRBV5-6 to TRBJ2-3, with 10 bases aligning to TRBD2. This CDR3 is built from 17 residues. V gave up 0 bases and J gave up 5 bases; unmatched junction bases: 9. Per germline, CDR1 SGHDT and CDR2 YYEEEE. CDR3 DNA sequence: TGTGCCAGCAGCTTGGATTTAGCGGGAGGCCGGATAGATACGCAGTATTTT. It encodes CASSLDLAGGRIDTQYF.

The rearrangement uses TRBV13 and TRBJ2-2; TRBD1 aligns across 7 bases. Germline-derived CDR1 and CDR2 are PRHDT and FYEKMQ (reference sequence). CDR3 length equals 17 residues. The J segment lost 2 bases and the V segment lost 4 bases, leaving 10 bases of the junction unmatched. DNA for the CDR3: TGTGCCAGCAGCTCGGGACAGCCCGTTCTTAACACCGGGGAGCTGTTTTTT. It specifies CASSSGQPVLNTGELFF.

This chain joins TRBV5-4 and TRBJ2-1, with a tentative D call TRBD1 (6 bases). The CDR3 runs to 15 residues. Germline CDR1 SGHNT, CDR2 YYREEE (reference sequence). Trimming took 3 bases from V and 3 from J, leaving 13 bases between them. CDR3 coding DNA: TGTGCCAGCAGCTCACCGGGACAAGACTACAATGAGCAGTTCTTC. Translated: CASSSPGQDYNEQFF. Together with reference TRBV5-4 and TRBJ2-1, the CDR3 gives the full variable domain: ETGVTQSPTHLIKTRGQQVTLRCSSQSGHNTVSWYQQALGQGPQFIFQYYREEENGRGNFPPRFSGLQFPNYSSELNVNALELDDSALYLCASSSPGQDYNEQFFGPGTRLTVL.

The rearrangement links TRBV27 to TRBJ2-7, with D maybe TRBD2 (5 bases). The CDR3 runs 14 residues. V was cut by 5 bases and J by 6 bases, with 17 bases left in between. Germline-derived CDR1 and CDR2 are MNHEY and SMNVEV (reference sequence). The CDR3 reads CASSLQSNRGEQYF. CDR3 bases: TGTGCCAGCAGTCTACAGAGTAATCGGGGCGAGCAGTACTTC.

The J gene is TRBJ1-4, the V gene TRBV27, with D perhaps matching TRBD1 (5 bases). The CDR3 has 15 amino acids. Trimming took off 7 bases at V and 1 base at J, with 13 bases between the two ends. Per germline, CDR1 MNHEY and CDR2 SMNVEV (reference sequence). CDR3 loop: CASTGGRGTNEKLFF. CDR3 sequence (DNA): TGTGCCAGCACGGGAGGGAGGGGAACTAATGAAAAACTGTTTTTT.

This chain uses TRBV6-5 with TRBJ2-1, with TRBD2 matching over 9 bases. The germline V gene has CDR1 MNHEY and CDR2 SVGAGI. The CDR3 extends over 12 amino acids. Germline trimming cut 6 bases from V and 7 bases from J; bases unmatched to any gene: 1. In nucleotides, the CDR3 is TGTGCCAGCAGAACTAGCGGGAATGAGCAGTTCTTC. It yields the protein CASRTSGNEQFF.

The table lists this clone with a count of one. The CDR3 loop reads CASSPFIGAGNTIYF. The CDR3 DNA reads TGTGCCAGCAGTCCTTTTATAGGGGCTGGAAACACCATATATTTT. The chain combines TRBV27 with TRBJ1-3, with a possible D match to TRBD1 (5 bases). CDR1 and CDR2 (germline): MNHEY, SMNVEV (reference sequence). V dropped 5 bases and J dropped 2 bases, with 13 bases sitting between them. This CDR3 is built from 15 residues.

The CDR3 sequence is CASSPPLAVGDEQFF. The CDR3 region has the DNA TGTGCCAGTAGTCCCCCGCTAGCGGTGGGGGATGAGCAGTTCTTC. This chain links TRBV19 with TRBJ2-1; TRBD2 agrees at 7 bases. The V and J ends lost 5 bases and 8 bases, in that order; junction bases with no gene match: 12. Germline V gene data show CDR1 as LNHDA and CDR2 as SQIVND (reference sequence). This CDR3 is 15 amino acids long.

The chain couples TRBV7-8 to TRBJ2-2; 7 nucleotides match TRBD1. This CDR3 spans 15 amino acids. The trim removed 5 bases at V and 1 base at J, leaving 4 bases unmatched. CDR1 is SGHVS, CDR2 FQNEAQ, per germline. CDR3 in amino acids: CASSLGQMNTGELFF. The CDR3 nucleotides are TGTGCCAGCAGCCTGGGACAGATGAACACCGGGGAGCTGTTTTTT. The variable domain in full, completed from reference TRBV7-8 and TRBJ2-2, reads GAGVSQSPRYKVAKRGQDVALRCDPISGHVSLFWYQQALGQGPEFLTYFQNEAQLDKSGLPSDRFFAERPEGSVSTLKIQRTQQEDSAVYLCASSLGQMNTGELFFGEGSRLTVL.

The table lists this clone with a count of one. The chain links TRBV7-8 to TRBJ2-7; 8 positions match TRBD1. J lost 6 bases, V lost 1 base, and 8 bases had no gene match. Germline V lookup: CDR1 SGHVS, CDR2 FQNEAQ. The CDR3 contains 15 residues. Written as DNA, the CDR3 is TGTGCCAGCAGCTTAGTTTTGGGACAGGCGGGCGAGCAGTACTTC. Its protein is CASSLVLGQAGEQYF.

The chain couples TRBV4-1 to TRBJ1-5; the D gene is possibly TRBD1 (5 bases). Trimming left V 2 bases short and J 0 bases short, with 8 bases between. Germline CDR1 MGHRA, CDR2 YSYEKL. CDR3 size: 15 residues. CDR3 amino acids: CASSQTDTSNQPQHF. The CDR3 bases are TGCGCCAGCAGCCAAACGGACACTAGCAATCAGCCCCAGCATTTT.

This chain uses TRBV4-3 with TRBJ2-7; the match to TRBD1 covers 7 bases. CDR3 length: 15 residues. V lost 0 bases and J lost 2; bases outside the gene matches: 4. Germline V gene lookup returns CDR1 LGHNA and CDR2 YSLEER. The CDR3 DNA reads as TGCGCCAGCAGCCAAGAACGGCAGGGGGCCTACGAGCAGTACTTC. Its protein is CASSQERQGAYEQYF.

This rearrangement joins TRBV7-9 to TRBJ2-3; 7 bases match TRBD2. Per the germline V gene, CDR1 is SEHNR and CDR2 is FQNEAQ (reference sequence). The CDR3 loop spans 15 amino acids. The junction had 6 bases not matched to a gene; V was cut back by 2 bases and J by 4 bases. For the CDR3, the DNA is TGTGCCAGCAGCTTATTGGGGGGGGGAGCAGATACGCAGTATTTT. This encodes CASSLLGGGADTQYF.

The J gene is TRBJ2-5, the V gene TRBV4-3; 8 nucleotides match TRBD2. V lost 0 bases to trimming and J lost 1 base; unmatched junction nucleotides: 1. The germline CDR1 and CDR2 sequences are LGHNA and YSLEER. This CDR3 comprises 15 residues. The CDR3 loop is CASSQDRGGQETQYF. The CDR3 bases are TGCGCCAGCAGCCAAGATCGGGGGGGCCAAGAGACCCAGTACTTC.

The V call is TRBV27, the J call TRBJ2-2; D is possibly TRBD1 (6 bases). CDR1 and CDR2 from the germline V gene are MNHEY and SMNVEV (reference sequence). This CDR3 has 13 amino acids. V dropped 5 bases and J dropped 7 bases, with 11 bases sitting between them. The CDR3 region is CASSPTGFGELFF. As DNA, the CDR3 is TGTGCCAGCAGTCCCACAGGGTTCGGGGAGCTGTTTTTT.

The chain employs TRBV30 and TRBJ1-1, with TRBD1 matching over 7 bases. CDR1 and CDR2 from the germline V gene are GTSNPN and SVGIG (reference sequence). The CDR3 contains 13 residues. The V segment lost 2 bases and the J segment 5 bases; nucleotides outside the gene matches: 5. The CDR3 is CAWSLQGRTEAFF. CDR3 nucleotides: TGTGCCTGGAGTTTACAGGGGAGGACTGAAGCTTTCTTT.

In its sample, this clone was seen once. The chain recombines TRBV14 with TRBJ2-1, with TRBD2 as a possible D gene (5 bases). The CDR3 contains 16 residues. Germline-derived CDR1 and CDR2 are SGHDN and FVKESK. Trimming took 5 bases from V and 4 from J, leaving 18 bases between them. As DNA, the CDR3 is TGTGCCAGCAGCACCCCGGGGAGCGGCCCTTACAATGAGCAGTTCTTC. Translating it yields CASSTPGSGPYNEQFF. The full variable domain, in which reference TRBV14 and TRBJ2-1 provide the parts outside the CDR3, is EAGVTQFPSHSVIEKGQTVTLRCDPISGHDNLYWYRRVMGKEIKFLLHFVKESKQDESGMPNNRFLAERTGGTYSTLKVQPAELEDSGVYFCASSTPGSGPYNEQFFGPGTRLTVL.

This rearrangement joins TRBV14 to TRBJ2-5; D is uncertain. The V gene lost 0 bases and the J gene lost 0 bases, with 5 bases spanning the gap. The CDR3 extends over 14 amino acids. The germline gives CDR1 SGHDN, CDR2 FVKESK. This CDR3 is CASSQDAYQETQYF. CDR3 nucleotides: TGTGCCAGCAGCCAAGACGCGTACCAAGAGACCCAGTACTTC.

The chain combines TRBV7-6 with TRBJ2-3, with 7 bases identical to TRBD2. Germline assignment: CDR1 SGHVS and CDR2 FNYEAQ. The V segment lost 5 bases and the J segment 0 bases; nucleotides outside the gene matches: 5. The CDR3 totals 15 residues. CDR3 loop: CASSIGEGSTDTQYF. As DNA, the CDR3 is TGTGCCAGCAGCATAGGGGAGGGTAGCACAGATACGCAGTATTTT.

The rearrangement joins TRBV10-3 to TRBJ1-2, with D unresolved. The germline V gene encodes CDR1 ENHRY and CDR2 SYGVKD. The length of the CDR3 is 16 residues. Trimming took 6 bases from V and 3 from J, leaving 20 bases between them. CDR3 protein: CAIRVLTPNGDYGYTF. The CDR3, as DNA: TGTGCCATCAGAGTACTGACCCCGAACGGGGACTATGGCTACACCTTC.